The 14 T cell receptor beta chains given below trace back to one sample, sequenced in a study of a mutant IDH1 vaccine in newly diagnosed glioma. The method was immunoSEQ multiplex PCR; TCRdb's version includes in-frame clones alone and lacks a portion of them. The sample includes 50,000 to 75,000 clones, roughly 71% of them seen just once. Antigens of these TCRs are unknown. Regarding time point: week 35, safety follow-up. The content of each vaccine dose was 300 ug of mutant IDH1 20-mer peptide, and topical imiquimod accompanied it. This sample comprised PBMCs, obtained from a glioma patient whose treatment included an IDH1 peptide vaccine. The receptors were gathered from a man aged 45-65 years with glioma.

The CDR3 protein is CASSDLRDTQYF. CDR3 nucleotides: TGTGCCAGCAGTGATTTAAGAGATACGCAGTATTTT. The chain uses TRBV2 and TRBJ2-3; D unclear. Per germline, CDR1 SNHLY and CDR2 FYNNEI. The CDR3 length is 12 residues. The V end was cut by 3 bases, the J end by 5 bases, with 6 bases between.

This clone was detected a few times. This chain connects TRBV5-1 to TRBJ1-1, with D maybe TRBD1 (5 bases). The length of the CDR3 is 14 residues. Germline V gene data show CDR1 as SGHRS and CDR2 as YFSETQ. V was clipped by 4 bases and J by 1 base, with 11 bases between them. The CDR3 protein is CASSTGRTNTEAFF. The CDR3 DNA reads TGCGCCAGCAGCACAGGACGTACGAACACTGAAGCTTTCTTT.

The rearrangement uses TRBV4-2 and TRBJ1-5; D call uncertain. The germline CDR1 and CDR2 sequences are LGHNA and YNFKEQ. The CDR3 is 15 residues long. V lost 4 bases to trimming and J lost 6 bases, with 16 bases between them. This CDR3 is CASSREDLSGQPQHF. CDR3 DNA sequence: TGTGCCAGCAGCCGAGAGGACCTTAGCGGTCAGCCCCAGCATTTT.

CDR3 coding DNA: TGCGCCAGCTCTCGGTTGGGACACCGGGACACAGATACGCAGTATTTT. Encoded protein: CASSRLGHRDTDTQYF. This chain joins TRBV4-3 and TRBJ2-3; D is possibly TRBD1 (6 bases). The germline V and J ends were trimmed by 8 bases and 2 bases, with 20 bases remaining between them. CDR1 and CDR2 from the germline V gene are LGHNA and YSLEER. The CDR3 consists of 16 residues.

This clone was counted between two and nine times. J is TRBJ1-4 and V is TRBV9, with TRBD1 identical over 7 bases. The germline CDR1 and CDR2 sequences are SGDLS and YYNGEE. This CDR3 contains 17 residues. Unmatched junction bases numbered 9, after V lost 4 bases and J lost 0 bases. CDR3 sequence reads: CASSFRDSQATNEKLFF. CDR3 in DNA: TGTGCCAGCAGCTTCCGGGACAGCCAAGCAACTAATGAAAAACTGTTTTTT.

V gene TRBV27 combines with J gene TRBJ2-7; D gene unclear. Trimming took 5 bases from V and 2 from J, leaving 10 bases between them. Germline CDR1 reads MNHEY; CDR2 reads SMNVEV (reference sequence). The CDR3 covers 13 residues. CDR3 sequence: CASSRTGTYEQYF. The CDR3 DNA sequence: TGTGCCAGCAGTCGAACCGGCACCTACGAGCAGTACTTC.

This chain uses TRBV6-5 with TRBJ2-3; 10 bases match TRBD2. V was pared by 5 bases and J by 5 bases, with 7 bases of the junction left unmatched. Germline V gives CDR1 MNHEY, CDR2 SVGAGI. The CDR3 spans 15 residues. CDR3 DNA: TGTGCCAGCAGTCCGGGACTAGCGAGACGAGATACGCAGTATTTT. This codes for CASSPGLARRDTQYF.

The J gene is TRBJ1-2, the V gene TRBV4-3; D is unresolved. The CDR3 is made up of 15 amino acids. V lost 0 bases to trimming and J lost 6 bases, with 14 bases between them. Germline-derived CDR1 and CDR2 are LGHNA and YSLEER. CDR3 residues: CASSQELSAPHGYTF. As DNA, the CDR3 is TGCGCCAGCAGCCAAGAGTTGAGTGCTCCTCATGGCTACACCTTC.

The DNA of the CDR3 is TGTGCCTGGAGTGTACCCATACTCTCTGGAAACACCATATATTTT. Its translation is CAWSVPILSGNTIYF. The V gene is TRBV30, the J gene TRBJ1-3; D is undetermined. The CDR3 contains 15 residues. With 0 bases removed from V and 0 bases from J, the gap between germline ends came to 9 bases. Per germline, CDR1 GTSNPN and CDR2 SVGIG (reference sequence). The full variable domain, in which reference TRBV30 and TRBJ1-3 provide the parts outside the CDR3, is SQTIHQWPATLVQPVGSPLSLECTVEGTSNPNLYWYRQAAGRGLQLLFYSVGIGQISSEVPQNLSASRPQDRQFILSSKKLLLSDSGFYLCAWSVPILSGNTIYFGEGSWLTVV.

This clone was seen a few times. V usage is TRBV29-1 and J usage is TRBJ1-5; D not certain. There are 13 residues in the CDR3. CDR1 is SQVTM and CDR2 is ANQGSEA in the germline V gene. Trimming removed 3 bases from V and 0 bases from J, with 6 bases in between. The CDR3 DNA is TGCAGCGTTGAGTTTGGTAGCAATCAGCCCCAGCATTTT. Protein product: CSVEFGSNQPQHF.

This clone was seen a single time. The V gene is TRBV25-1, the J gene TRBJ2-7; TRBD1 matches at 8 bases. The V gene end was trimmed by 8 bases and the J gene end by 4 bases; junction bases not matched to a gene: 7. This CDR3 is 13 amino acids long. Germline CDR1 reads MGHDK; CDR2 reads SYGVNS. The CDR3 region has the DNA TGTGCCAGCCGCGGGACAGGAACTTACGAGCAGTACTTC. Protein product: CASRGTGTYEQYF.

The chain carries TRBV4-2 and TRBJ1-3; unclear D gene. Trimming left V 0 bases short and J 0 bases short, with 9 bases between. CDR3 size: 16 residues. Germline CDR1 and CDR2: LGHNA and YNFKEQ. The CDR3 here is CASSQEGTRSGNTIYF. Here the CDR3 DNA reads TGTGCCAGCAGCCAAGAGGGCACCCGCTCTGGAAACACCATATATTTT.

This clone has just a few counts. This chain links TRBV9 with TRBJ2-1; D perhaps matches TRBD2 (5 bases). This CDR3 has 15 amino acids. Looked up from germline, CDR1 is SGDLS and CDR2 is YYNGEE. The V and J ends lost 4 bases and 7 bases respectively, with 18 bases between them. Written as DNA, the CDR3 is TGTGCCAGCAGCCTAGGACTGGACGGTGGGAATGAGCAGTTCTTC. Translated, it gives CASSLGLDGGNEQFF.

Concerning this clone itself: One junction end does not reproduce the germline sequence, and a read error may be involved. The same CDR3 is also encoded by other DNA sequences in this sample. The chain carries TRBV7-7 and TRBJ2-1; the D gene is possibly TRBD1 (5 bases). Germline V gene lookup returns CDR1 SSHAT and CDR2 FNYEAQ (reference sequence). The CDR3 loop spans 13 amino acids. CDR3 DNA sequence: TGTGCTAGCAGCTTAGACAGCTACAATGAGCAGTTCTTC. Translating gives CASSLDSYNEQFF.